The 3 T cell receptor beta chains below come from one sample, sequenced in a study of blood T cell repertoires in COVID-19. Clones were sequenced by immunoSEQ multiplex PCR, and TCRdb holds only the in-frame ones, with some missing. The repertoire holds some 320,000 clones, with more than 75% as singletons. Sequencing was performed on PBMCs or T cells enriched from blood (not recorded which). The receptor source for this set is a man between 60 and 75 years old who had recovered from COVID-19.

V usage is TRBV15 and J usage is TRBJ1-1, with D tentatively TRBD1 (5 bases). CDR1 and CDR2 from the germline V gene are LNHNV and YYDKDF (reference sequence). Trimming removed 3 bases at V and 0 bases at J, with 14 bases between. There are 16 residues in the CDR3. CDR3: CATSRVKGLLNTEAFF. The CDR3, as DNA: TGTGCCACCAGCAGGGTAAAGGGGCTTTTGAACACTGAAGCTTTCTTT.

V is TRBV6-4 and J is TRBJ1-6; D gene ambiguous. This CDR3 is 16 amino acids long. CDR1 and CDR2 from the germline V gene are MRHNA and SNTAGT. The ends were cut back, 10 bases at V and 7 bases at J, with 23 bases in the middle. The CDR3 region has the DNA TGTGCCACCAGCATGTTGACGCGGCTGTGGAATTCACCCCTCCACTTT. Its protein is CATSMLTRLWNSPLHF.

The rearrangement joins TRBV14 to TRBJ2-3, with 7 bases fitting TRBD1. The CDR3 length is 15 residues. Germline CDR1 reads SGHDN; CDR2 reads FVKESK. With V trimmed by 3 bases and J by 6 bases, 9 bases remained unmatched. The chain's CDR3 is CASSQGQTPGDTQYF. The CDR3 bases are TGTGCCAGCAGCCAGGGACAGACCCCCGGGGATACGCAGTATTTT.